This TCR beta chain was sequenced during a study of OX40 agonist ivuxolimab in advanced cancers. About the study: Ivuxolimab doses were 0.01, 0.1, 0.3, 1.5, 3 or 10 mg/kg every 2 weeks. Points from the study as a whole: Normalized T-cell clonal expansion was also low in a subset of nonresponders.

With 2 bases removed from V and 0 bases from J, the gap between germline ends came to 11 bases. CDR1 and CDR2 (germline): MNHEY, SMNVEV (reference sequence). The CDR3 length is 17 residues. Here immunoSEQ multiplex PCR was the method, and the copy in TCRdb shows in-frame clones only, minus some. The table shows approximately 82,000 clones, with more than 80% occurring only once. Notes on this clone: Its antigen remains unknown.

This TCR was recovered from an adult with an advanced solid tumor such as melanoma, head and neck, liver or kidney cancer. Source: CD4+ or CD8+ T cells sorted from blood, taken in a trial of the OX40 agonist ivuxolimab. V and J are TRBV27 and TRBJ2-6; no definite D call. CDR3 nucleotide sequence: TGTGCCAGCAGTTTACGACGGACGGACTCTGGGGCCAACGTCCTGACTTTC. The encoded protein is CASSLRRTDSGANVLTF.